This T cell receptor beta chain originates from a study of T-cell reconstitution after alpha-beta-depleted transplantation in children. Study-wide results and caveats: From newly produced T cells came most of the T-cell counts and diversity one year after transplant. Several patients had high TCRbeta diversity at day 60; it came from surviving recipient T cells and thymic progenitors. Roughly two months post-transplant, alpha-beta T cells reportedly originated from several hundred graft clones that had expanded.

This clonotype appeared a few times. What it binds is unknown. The authors prepared the TCRbeta library with unique molecular identifiers. TCRdb itself ran the PCR reads through MiXCR, one entry per CDR3 protein. The data contain fewer than 700,000 distinct CDR3 sequences, over 10% of them seen just once; the ten biggest clones take up over 2%. The CDR3 sequence is 11 residues long. Trimming took 7 bases from V and 1 from J, leaving 4 bases between them. Germline CDR1 MNHEY, CDR2 SMNVEV (reference sequence). The input for sequencing was PBMCs, mostly from graft donor cells, taken 360 days after TCRalphabeta/CD19-depleted stem cell transplant. This chain uses TRBV27 with TRBJ2-5; D is uncertain. The sequence derives from a male patient younger than 18 who had a stem cell transplant for acute myeloid leukemia, so the T cells may come from the graft donor. CDR3 DNA sequence: TGTGCCAGCATGGCCCAAGAGACCCAGTACTTC. This gives the protein CASMAQETQYF.